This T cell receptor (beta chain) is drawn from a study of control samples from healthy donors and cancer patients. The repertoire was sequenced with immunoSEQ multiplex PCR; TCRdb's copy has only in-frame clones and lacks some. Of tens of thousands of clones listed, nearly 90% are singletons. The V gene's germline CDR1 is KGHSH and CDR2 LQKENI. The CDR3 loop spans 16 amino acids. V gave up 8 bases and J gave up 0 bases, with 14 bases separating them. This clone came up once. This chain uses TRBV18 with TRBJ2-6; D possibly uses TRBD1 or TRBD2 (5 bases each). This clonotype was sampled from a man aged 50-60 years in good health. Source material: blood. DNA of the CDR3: TGTGCCAGCCAAGTGGGGGTCTACTCTGGGGCCAACGTCCTGACTTTC. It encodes CASQVGVYSGANVLTF.